Below, 29 T cell receptor beta chains from the same sample are listed, as sequenced in a study of post-analysis software for immune sequencing data. Unique molecular identifiers tagged the TCR beta cDNA libraries. MiXCR was run by TCRdb on the PCR reads, yielding one entry per CDR3 protein. In the table there are 650,000 to 850,000 distinct CDR3 sequences, roughly 46% of which are singletons. Overall study findings and caveats: Roughly five TRBV segments were significantly more frequent in patients than in controls. TRBV5-6, TRBV5-1 and TRBV20-1 were among these segments.

These receptors lack a known antigen. Sequencing used blood. The receptors were gathered from a girl between 5 and 17 years old with multiple sclerosis.

The chain combines TRBV12-3 or TRBV12-4 with TRBJ2-1; TRBD2 aligns across 8 bases. The CDR3 contains 15 residues. V trimming: 8 bases; J trimming: 9 bases; junction bases outside the gene matches: 15. CDR3 region: CASLRGSMREAEQFF. CDR3 coding DNA: TGTGCCAGCCTGAGAGGTTCTATGCGGGAGGCTGAGCAGTTCTTC.

This chain links TRBV7-9 with TRBJ2-1; the match to TRBD2 covers 13 bases. This CDR3 comprises 17 residues. CDR1 and CDR2 (germline): SEHNR, FQNEAQ (reference sequence). Trimming took 4 bases from V and 6 from J; bases not matched to a gene: 9. Written as DNA, the CDR3 is TGTGCCAGCAGCTATATCCTAGGACTAGCGGGAGTCAATGAGCAGTTCTTC. This encodes CASSYILGLAGVNEQFF.

This clonotype occurred a few times. The CDR3 is CASSVQGGFSTEAFF. The CDR3, as DNA: TGCGCCAGCAGCGTACAGGGAGGGTTTTCCACTGAAGCTTTCTTT. The rearrangement joins TRBV5-1 to TRBJ1-1, with D possibly being TRBD1 (6 bases). Trimming pared 4 bases from V and 4 bases from J, leaving 17 bases between. Germline V gene sequence: CDR1 SGHRS, CDR2 YFSETQ. The length of the CDR3 is 15 residues.

The chain couples TRBV7-2 to TRBJ2-3; D could derive from TRBD1 or TRBD2 (6 bases each). There are 13 residues in the CDR3. Trimming took off 0 bases at V and 9 bases at J, with 10 bases between the two ends. Germline-derived CDR1 and CDR2 are SGHTA and FQGNSA. The CDR3: CASSLALGGTQYF. The DNA of the CDR3 is TGTGCCAGCAGCTTAGCGCTGGGGGGCACGCAGTATTTT.

This clonotype occurred many times. The chain links TRBV27 to TRBJ2-7; 9 bases fit TRBD1. The CDR3 covers 14 residues. Losses at the gene ends were 3 bases for V and 2 bases for J; bases not matched to a gene: 2. Germline CDR1 reads MNHEY; CDR2 reads SMNVEV (reference sequence). DNA of the CDR3: TGTGCCAGCAGTTTCCGGGACAGGGCCTACGAGCAGTACTTC. Its translation: CASSFRDRAYEQYF.

The chain joins TRBV12-3 or TRBV12-4 to TRBJ2-7; TRBD1 agrees at 8 bases. With V trimmed by 6 bases and J by 2 bases, 6 bases remained unmatched. The CDR3 sequence is 14 residues long. This CDR3 is CASSRQGNPYEQYF. The DNA of the CDR3 is TGTGCCAGCAGCAGACAGGGGAACCCCTACGAGCAGTACTTC.

The rearrangement uses TRBV20-1 and TRBJ2-4; the match to TRBD1 covers 11 bases. The last part of the DNA fits TRBJ2-7 better; the J call may be wrong. In germline, CDR1 is DFQATT, CDR2 SNEGSKA (reference sequence). This CDR3 spans 16 amino acids. CDR3 DNA: TGCAGTGCTAGCCAACCGCGGGGGACAGGGGGTTACGAGCAGTACTTC. Its translation: CSASQPRGTGGYEQYF.

The V call is TRBV29-1, the J call TRBJ2-7, with unresolved D. Germline-derived CDR1 and CDR2 are SQVTM and ANQGSEA. The CDR3 is 15 amino acids. Trimming took 5 bases from V and 1 from J, leaving 18 bases between them. CDR3 in amino acids: CSVSDPNPGSYEQYF. CDR3 in DNA: TGCAGCGTTTCCGACCCTAACCCGGGTTCCTACGAGCAGTACTTC.

The gene calls are TRBV7-9 and TRBJ2-3, with D uncertain. The germline V and J ends were trimmed by 3 bases and 2 bases, with 9 bases remaining between them. The CDR3 contains 14 residues. The germline CDR1 and CDR2 sequences are SEHNR and FQNEAQ (reference sequence). The CDR3 region is CASSLSMVTDTQYF. In DNA, the CDR3 is TGTGCCAGCAGCTTGTCTATGGTCACAGATACGCAGTATTTT.

This rearrangement joins TRBV9 to TRBJ1-2; the match to TRBD1 covers 7 bases. The ends lost 4 bases at V and 4 bases at J; junction bases unmatched: 7. CDR1 and CDR2 from the germline V gene are SGDLS and YYNGEE. CDR3 length: 14 amino acids. The CDR3 DNA reads TGTGCCAGCAGCCCCCGGGACAGCACCTATGGCTACACCTTC. This translates into CASSPRDSTYGYTF.

CDR3 residues: CSAIGGSYEQYF. The CDR3 coding sequence is TGCAGTGCTATCGGGGGTAGCTACGAGCAGTACTTC. The chain employs TRBV20-1 and TRBJ2-7; the D gene is possibly TRBD2 (6 bases). With 4 bases removed from V and 3 bases from J, the gap between germline ends came to 10 bases. CDR1 DFQATT and CDR2 SNEGSKA come from the germline V gene (reference sequence). CDR3 length: 12 amino acids.

In this sample, this clonotype turned up a few times. The gene calls are TRBV20-1 and TRBJ2-4; 7 bases match TRBD1. The V segment lost 2 bases and the J segment 5 bases; nucleotides outside the gene matches: 9. CDR3 length equals 15 residues. CDR1 and CDR2 from the germline V gene are DFQATT and SNEGSKA (reference sequence). CDR3 amino acids: CSARRFGTEENIQYF. CDR3 nucleotides: TGCAGTGCTAGAAGATTCGGGACAGAAGAAAACATTCAGTACTTC.

The genes are TRBV4-2 and TRBJ1-2; 8 positions agree with TRBD1. Germline-derived CDR1 and CDR2 are LGHNA and YNFKEQ. The V segment lost 0 bases and the J segment 6 bases; nucleotides outside the gene matches: 6. This CDR3 has 15 amino acids. The CDR3 nucleotides read TGTGCCAGCAGCCAAGAGGAGACAGGGGTTGATGGCTACACCTTC. Protein product: CASSQEETGVDGYTF.

The gene calls are TRBV7-9 and TRBJ2-5; 11 positions match TRBD2. TRBJ2-7 matches the DNA end more closely, so the J call is doubtful. CDR3 size: 15 residues. The V gene's germline CDR1 is SEHNR and CDR2 FQNEAQ (reference sequence). The DNA of the CDR3 is TGTGCCAGCAGCAGCCGGACTAGCGGGTTATACGAGCAGTACTTC. Encoded protein: CASSSRTSGLYEQYF.

The chain links TRBV27 to TRBJ2-3; D possibly uses TRBD1 or TRBD2 (5 bases each). Trimming shortened V by 8 bases and J by 2 bases, and 14 bases separated the two germline ends. Germline lookup yields CDR1 MNHEY and CDR2 SMNVEV (reference sequence). The CDR3 is made up of 14 amino acids. The CDR3 is CASGRGTATDTQYF. For the CDR3, the DNA is TGTGCCAGCGGCCGGGGCACAGCCACAGATACGCAGTATTTT.

V is TRBV6-4 and J is TRBJ2-1, with 9 bases lining up with TRBD1. The CDR3 has 15 amino acids. The junction had 7 bases not matched to a gene; V was cut back by 4 bases and J by 6 bases. Germline CDR1 is MRHNA and CDR2 is SNTAGT. CDR3 in DNA: TGTGCCAGCAGTGGCTCGGAGACAGGGGGCAATGAGCAGTTCTTC. Amino acid sequence: CASSGSETGGNEQFF.

This clonotype was detected many times. This chain connects TRBV28 to TRBJ1-2; D is unclear. Germline CDR1 reads MDHEN; CDR2 reads SYDVKM. The CDR3 is made up of 13 amino acids. The V end lost 5 bases, the J end lost 7 bases, and 14 bases lay between the germline ends. This CDR3 is CASSPQMTAGYTF. CDR3 DNA sequence: TGTGCCAGCAGTCCCCAGATGACCGCTGGCTACACCTTC.

The chain couples TRBV20-1 to TRBJ1-2; D is uncertain. The germline gives CDR1 DFQATT, CDR2 SNEGSKA (reference sequence). Trimming removed 6 bases from V and 2 bases from J, with 10 bases in between. This CDR3 is 12 amino acids long. CDR3 nucleotides: TGCAGTGCCCGCAATTTGAACTATGGCTACACCTTC. This encodes CSARNLNYGYTF.

The V and J genes are TRBV28 and TRBJ2-4, with 10 positions matching TRBD1. CDR3 size: 15 residues. The trim removed 2 bases at V and 4 bases at J, leaving 2 bases unmatched. The V gene's germline CDR1 is MDHEN and CDR2 SYDVKM. CDR3 sequence: CASSLGTGDKNIQYF. The CDR3 bases are TGTGCCAGCAGTTTAGGGACAGGGGATAAAAACATTCAGTACTTC.

Here the CDR3 DNA reads TGCAGTGCTAGAGATGAGAGGGGAATCTACTATGGCTACACCTTC. Protein sequence: CSARDERGIYYGYTF. The gene calls are TRBV20-1 and TRBJ1-2; D is perhaps TRBD1 (5 bases). This CDR3 is built from 15 residues. Germline lookup yields CDR1 DFQATT and CDR2 SNEGSKA (reference sequence). The V end lost 0 bases, the J end lost 3 bases, and 14 bases lay between the germline ends.

The V and J genes are TRBV12-3 or TRBV12-4 and TRBJ2-5, with 7 bases that match TRBD1. The CDR3 totals 15 residues. V shed 6 bases and J 5 bases; nucleotides not matched to a gene: 12. The CDR3 sequence is CASSTDRSFGETQYF. The CDR3 DNA follows: TGTGCCAGCAGCACGGACAGGAGTTTTGGGGAGACCCAGTACTTC.

The rearrangement uses TRBV20-1 and TRBJ2-7; the D gene is possibly TRBD2 (6 bases). The V end was cut by 2 bases, the J end by 2 bases, with 25 bases between. This CDR3 comprises 18 residues. CDR1 DFQATT and CDR2 SNEGSKA come from the germline V gene (reference sequence). CDR3 coding DNA: TGCAGTGCTAGACCTTATAAGAGGGTAGCGGACTCTACCTACGAGCAGTACTTC. This encodes CSARPYKRVADSTYEQYF.

CDR3 loop: CASRPGPAGNTEAFF. As DNA, the CDR3 is TGTGCCAGCAGGCCTGGCCCAGCGGGGAACACTGAAGCTTTCTTT. The chain is built from TRBV7-6 and TRBJ1-1; D ambiguous. The CDR3 is 15 residues long. CDR1 and CDR2 from the germline V gene are SGHVS and FNYEAQ. The V and J ends lost 6 bases and 1 base respectively, with 15 bases between them.

The chain combines TRBV11-1 with TRBJ2-7; D remains ambiguous. Trimming stripped 4 bases from V and 3 bases from J, with 13 bases between. The CDR3 has 14 residues. Per germline, CDR1 SGHAT and CDR2 FQDESV (reference sequence). The CDR3 sequence is CASSSDTFLYEQYF. In DNA form, the CDR3 reads TGTGCCAGCAGCTCCGACACCTTCCTCTACGAGCAGTACTTC. Supplemented by reference TRBV11-1 and TRBJ2-7, the full variable domain reads EAEVAQSPRYKITEKSQAVAFWCDPISGHATLYWYRQILGQGPELLVQFQDESVVDDSQLPKDRFSAERLKGVDSTLKIQPAELGDSAMYLCASSSDTFLYEQYFGPGTRLTVT.

The rearrangement uses TRBV6-6 and TRBJ1-5, with D tentatively TRBD1 (5 bases). CDR1 and CDR2 (germline): MNHNY, SVGAGI (reference sequence). Trimming removed 2 bases from V and 3 bases from J, with 14 bases in between. The CDR3 sequence is 16 residues long. Written as DNA, the CDR3 is TGTGCCAGCAGTTACGGCGAAGGGGTTCCCAATCAGCCCCAGCATTTT. Its protein is CASSYGEGVPNQPQHF.

The V and J genes are TRBV24-1 and TRBJ2-7; TRBD2 matches 13 bases. The ends lost 6 bases at V and 8 bases at J; junction bases unmatched: 12. CDR3 length: 16 residues. Germline CDR1 KGHDR, CDR2 SFDVKD. The CDR3 sequence is CATSNSGLAGAPQQYF. CDR3 nucleotide sequence: TGTGCCACCAGTAATTCCGGACTAGCGGGAGCACCTCAGCAGTACTTC.

This clonotype was seen only once. This chain connects TRBV5-1 to TRBJ2-1, with unresolved D. Trimming pared 2 bases from V and 7 bases from J, leaving 19 bases between. This CDR3 is 16 amino acids long. Germline V gene sequence: CDR1 SGHRS, CDR2 YFSETQ. As DNA, the CDR3 is TGCGCCAGCAGCTTTATGGCAACGCCCGTGGGAAATGAGCAGTTCTTC. Amino acids: CASSFMATPVGNEQFF.

This clonotype appeared a few times. The V gene is TRBV5-1, the J gene TRBJ2-7; either TRBD1 or TRBD2 may fit D (5 bases each). The length of the CDR3 is 13 residues. The ends were cut back, 6 bases at V and 0 bases at J, with 10 bases in the middle. Germline V gene lookup returns CDR1 SGHRS and CDR2 YFSETQ. CDR3 in amino acids: CASKGTSSYEQYF. Here the CDR3 DNA reads TGCGCCAGCAAAGGGACGTCCTCCTACGAGCAGTACTTC.

This chain joins TRBV24-1 and TRBJ1-2; unclear D gene. The CDR3 contains 12 residues. Germline CDR1 is KGHDR and CDR2 is SFDVKD. The V end lost 4 bases, the J end lost 4 bases, and 6 bases lay between the germline ends. CDR3 bases: TGTGCCACCAGTGACACGGTCTATGGCTACACCTTC. Encoded protein: CATSDTVYGYTF.